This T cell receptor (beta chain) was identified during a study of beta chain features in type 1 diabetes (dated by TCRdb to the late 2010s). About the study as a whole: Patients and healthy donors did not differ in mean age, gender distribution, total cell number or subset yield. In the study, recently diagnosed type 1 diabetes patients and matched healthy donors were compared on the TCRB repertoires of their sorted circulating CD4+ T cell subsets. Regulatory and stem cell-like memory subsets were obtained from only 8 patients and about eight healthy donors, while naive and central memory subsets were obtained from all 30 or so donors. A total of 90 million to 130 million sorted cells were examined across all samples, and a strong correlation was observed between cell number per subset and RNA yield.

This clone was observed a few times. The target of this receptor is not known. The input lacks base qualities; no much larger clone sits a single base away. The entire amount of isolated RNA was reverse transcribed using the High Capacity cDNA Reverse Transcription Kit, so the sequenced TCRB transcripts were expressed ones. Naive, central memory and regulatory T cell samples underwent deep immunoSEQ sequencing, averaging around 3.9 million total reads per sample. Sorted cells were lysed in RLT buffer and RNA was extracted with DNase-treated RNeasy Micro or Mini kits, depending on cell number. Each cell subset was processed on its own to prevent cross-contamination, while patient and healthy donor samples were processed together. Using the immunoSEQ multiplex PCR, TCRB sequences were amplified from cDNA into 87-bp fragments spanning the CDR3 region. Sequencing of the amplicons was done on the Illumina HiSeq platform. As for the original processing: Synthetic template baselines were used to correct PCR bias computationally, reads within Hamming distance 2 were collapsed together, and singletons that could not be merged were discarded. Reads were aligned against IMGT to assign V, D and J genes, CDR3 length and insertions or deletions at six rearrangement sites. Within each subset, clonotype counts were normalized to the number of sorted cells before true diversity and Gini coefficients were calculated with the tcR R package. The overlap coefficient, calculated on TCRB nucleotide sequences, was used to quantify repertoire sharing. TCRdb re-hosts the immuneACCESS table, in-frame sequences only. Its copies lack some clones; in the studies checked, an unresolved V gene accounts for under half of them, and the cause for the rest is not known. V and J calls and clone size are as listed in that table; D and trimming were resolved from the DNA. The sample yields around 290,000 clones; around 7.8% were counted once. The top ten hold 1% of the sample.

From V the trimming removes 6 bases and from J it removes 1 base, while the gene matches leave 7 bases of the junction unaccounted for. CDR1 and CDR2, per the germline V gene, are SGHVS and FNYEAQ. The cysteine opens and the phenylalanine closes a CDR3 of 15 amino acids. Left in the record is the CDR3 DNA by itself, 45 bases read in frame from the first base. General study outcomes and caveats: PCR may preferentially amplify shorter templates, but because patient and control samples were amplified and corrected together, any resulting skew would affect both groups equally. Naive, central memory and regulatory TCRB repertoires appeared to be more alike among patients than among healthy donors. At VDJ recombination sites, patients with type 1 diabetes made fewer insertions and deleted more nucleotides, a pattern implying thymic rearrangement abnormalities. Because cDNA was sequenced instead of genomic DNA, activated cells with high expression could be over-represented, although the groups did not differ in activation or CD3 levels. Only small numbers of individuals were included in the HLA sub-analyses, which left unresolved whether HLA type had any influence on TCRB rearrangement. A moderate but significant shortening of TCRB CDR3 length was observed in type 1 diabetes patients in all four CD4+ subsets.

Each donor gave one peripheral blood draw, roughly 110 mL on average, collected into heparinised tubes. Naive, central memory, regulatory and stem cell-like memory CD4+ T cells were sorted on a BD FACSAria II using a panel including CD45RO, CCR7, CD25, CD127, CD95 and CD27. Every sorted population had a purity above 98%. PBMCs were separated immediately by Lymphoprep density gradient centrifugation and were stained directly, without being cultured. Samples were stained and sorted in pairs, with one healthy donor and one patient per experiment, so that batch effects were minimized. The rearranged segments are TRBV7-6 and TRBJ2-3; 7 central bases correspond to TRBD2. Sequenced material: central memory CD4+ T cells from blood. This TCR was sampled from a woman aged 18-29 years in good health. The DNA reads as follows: TGTGCCAGCAGACTACTAGCGTATGGCACAGATACGCAGTATTTT. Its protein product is CASRLLAYGTDTQYF.